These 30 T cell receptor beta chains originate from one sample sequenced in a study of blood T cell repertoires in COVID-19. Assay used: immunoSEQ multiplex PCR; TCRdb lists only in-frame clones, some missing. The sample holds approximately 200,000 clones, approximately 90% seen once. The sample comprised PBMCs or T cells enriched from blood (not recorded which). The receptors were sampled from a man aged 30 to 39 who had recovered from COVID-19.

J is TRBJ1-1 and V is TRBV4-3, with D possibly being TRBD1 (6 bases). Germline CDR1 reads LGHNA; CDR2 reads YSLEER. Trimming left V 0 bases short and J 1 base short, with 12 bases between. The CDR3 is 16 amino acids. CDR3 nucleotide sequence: TGCGCCAGCAGCCAAGATTCAGGGGAGGGGAACACTGAAGCTTTCTTT. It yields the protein CASSQDSGEGNTEAFF.

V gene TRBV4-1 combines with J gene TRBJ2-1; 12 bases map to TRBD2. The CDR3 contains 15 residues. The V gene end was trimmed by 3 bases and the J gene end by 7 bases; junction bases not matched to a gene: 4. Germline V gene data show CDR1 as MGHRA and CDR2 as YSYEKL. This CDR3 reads CASSQGLAGRNEQFF. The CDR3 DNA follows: TGCGCCAGCAGCCAGGGACTAGCGGGTAGGAATGAGCAGTTCTTC.

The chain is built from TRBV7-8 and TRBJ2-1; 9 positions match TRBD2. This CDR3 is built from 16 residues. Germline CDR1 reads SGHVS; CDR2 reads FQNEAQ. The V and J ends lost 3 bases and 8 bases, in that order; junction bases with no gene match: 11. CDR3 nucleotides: TGTGCCAGCAGCTTTAAACGGCGGGGGGGCCTTGATGAGCAGTTCTTC. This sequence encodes CASSFKRRGGLDEQFF.

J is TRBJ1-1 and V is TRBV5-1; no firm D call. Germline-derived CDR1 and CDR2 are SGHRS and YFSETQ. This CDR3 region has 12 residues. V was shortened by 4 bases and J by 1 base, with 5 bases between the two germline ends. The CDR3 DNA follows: TGCGCCAGCAGCGCAGAGAACACTGAAGCTTTCTTT. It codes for CASSAENTEAFF.

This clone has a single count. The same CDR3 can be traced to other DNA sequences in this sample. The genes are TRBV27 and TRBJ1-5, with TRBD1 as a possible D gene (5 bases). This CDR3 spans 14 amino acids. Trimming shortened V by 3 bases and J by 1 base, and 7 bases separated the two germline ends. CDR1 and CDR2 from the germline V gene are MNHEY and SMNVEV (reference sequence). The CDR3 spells CASSFQGSNQPQHF. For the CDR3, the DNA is TGTGCCAGCAGTTTCCAGGGCAGCAATCAGCCCCAGCATTTT.

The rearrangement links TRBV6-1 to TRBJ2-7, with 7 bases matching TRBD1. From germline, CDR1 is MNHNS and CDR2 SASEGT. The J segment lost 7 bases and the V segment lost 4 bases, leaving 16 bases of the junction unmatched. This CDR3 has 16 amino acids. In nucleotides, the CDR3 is TGTGCCAGCAGTGGGAGGACAGGTCGAGTCCAACGTGAGCAGTACTTC. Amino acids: CASSGRTGRVQREQYF.

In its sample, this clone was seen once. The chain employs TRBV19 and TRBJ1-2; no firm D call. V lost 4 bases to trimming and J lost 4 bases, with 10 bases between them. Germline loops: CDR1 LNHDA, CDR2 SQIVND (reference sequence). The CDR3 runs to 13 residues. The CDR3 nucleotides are TGTGCCAGTAGTACCGGTCCTGGCTATGGCTACACCTTC. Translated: CASSTGPGYGYTF.

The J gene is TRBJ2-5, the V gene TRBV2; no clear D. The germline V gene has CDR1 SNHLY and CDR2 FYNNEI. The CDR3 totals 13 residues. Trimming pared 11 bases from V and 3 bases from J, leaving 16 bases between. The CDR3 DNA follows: TGTGCCGGAGCCTCCTGGCGAGAAGAGACCCAGTACTTC. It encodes CAGASWREETQYF.

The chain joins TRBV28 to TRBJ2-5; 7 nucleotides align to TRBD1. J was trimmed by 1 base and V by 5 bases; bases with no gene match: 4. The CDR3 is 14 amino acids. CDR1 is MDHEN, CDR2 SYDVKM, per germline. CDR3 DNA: TGTGCCAGCAGTATCGACAGGGTCCAAGAGACCCAGTACTTC. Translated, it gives CASSIDRVQETQYF.

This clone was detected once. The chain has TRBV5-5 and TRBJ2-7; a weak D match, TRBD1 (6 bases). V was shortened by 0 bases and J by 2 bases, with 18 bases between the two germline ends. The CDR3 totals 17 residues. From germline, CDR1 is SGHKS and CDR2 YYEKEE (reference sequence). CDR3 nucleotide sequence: TGTGCCAGCAGCTTGGATCTGCCCCGGACAGTTGCCTACGAGCAGTACTTC. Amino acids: CASSLDLPRTVAYEQYF.

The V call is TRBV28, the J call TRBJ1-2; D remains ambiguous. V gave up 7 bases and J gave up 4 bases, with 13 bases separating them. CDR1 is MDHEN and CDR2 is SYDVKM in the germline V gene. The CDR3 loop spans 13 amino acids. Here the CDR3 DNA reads TGTGCCAGCACTGACATCACCGTCTATGGCTACACCTTC. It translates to CASTDITVYGYTF.

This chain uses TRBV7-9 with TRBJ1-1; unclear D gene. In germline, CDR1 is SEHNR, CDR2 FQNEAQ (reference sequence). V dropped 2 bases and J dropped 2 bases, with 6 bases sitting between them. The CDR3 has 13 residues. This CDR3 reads CASSLNTNTEAFF. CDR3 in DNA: TGTGCCAGCAGCTTAAACACAAACACTGAAGCTTTCTTT.

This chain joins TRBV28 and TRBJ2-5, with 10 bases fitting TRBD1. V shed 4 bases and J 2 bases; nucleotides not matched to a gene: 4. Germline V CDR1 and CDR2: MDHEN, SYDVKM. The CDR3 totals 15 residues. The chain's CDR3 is CASSSPGQGQETQYF. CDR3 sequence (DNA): TGTGCCAGCAGTTCCCCGGGACAGGGGCAAGAGACCCAGTACTTC.

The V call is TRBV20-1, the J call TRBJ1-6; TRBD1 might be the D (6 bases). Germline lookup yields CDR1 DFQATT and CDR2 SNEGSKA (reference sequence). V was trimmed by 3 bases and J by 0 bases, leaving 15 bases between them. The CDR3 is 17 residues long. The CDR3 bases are TGCAGTGCTAGTCACCTTACAGGGTTCTCCTATAATTCACCCCTCCACTTT. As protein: CSASHLTGFSYNSPLHF.

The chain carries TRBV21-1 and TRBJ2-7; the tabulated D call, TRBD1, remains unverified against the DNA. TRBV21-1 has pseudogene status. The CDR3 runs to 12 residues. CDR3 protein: CASSPHSYEQYF. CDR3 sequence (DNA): TGTGCCAGCAGCCCCCACTCCTACGAGCAGTACTTC.

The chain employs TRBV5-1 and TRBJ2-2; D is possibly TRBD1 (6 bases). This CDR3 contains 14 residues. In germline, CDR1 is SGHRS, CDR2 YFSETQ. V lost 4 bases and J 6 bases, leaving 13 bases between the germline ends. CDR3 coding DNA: TGCGCCAGCAGCCAACCAGGGGCCCCCGGGGAGCTGTTTTTT. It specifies CASSQPGAPGELFF.

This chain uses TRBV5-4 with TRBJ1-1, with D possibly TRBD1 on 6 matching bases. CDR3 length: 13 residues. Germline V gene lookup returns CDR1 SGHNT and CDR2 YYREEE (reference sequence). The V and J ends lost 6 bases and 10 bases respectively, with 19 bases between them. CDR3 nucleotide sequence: TGTGCCAGCACCAACGACAGGCAAGGCGGAGCTTTCTTT. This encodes CASTNDRQGGAFF.

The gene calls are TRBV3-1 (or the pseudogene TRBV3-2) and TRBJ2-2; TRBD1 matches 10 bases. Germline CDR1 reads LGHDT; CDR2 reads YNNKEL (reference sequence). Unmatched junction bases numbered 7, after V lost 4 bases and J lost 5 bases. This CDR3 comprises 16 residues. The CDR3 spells CASSPTGGLRTGELFF. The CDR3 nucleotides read TGTGCCAGCAGCCCGACAGGGGGCCTAAGGACCGGGGAGCTGTTTTTT.

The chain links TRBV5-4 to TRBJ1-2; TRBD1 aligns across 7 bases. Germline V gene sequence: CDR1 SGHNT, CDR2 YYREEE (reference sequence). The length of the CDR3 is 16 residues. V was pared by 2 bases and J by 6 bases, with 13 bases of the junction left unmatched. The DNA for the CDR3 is TGTGCCAGCAGCTTCGGACAGGCCCAAACCCCAAATGGCTACACCTTC. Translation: CASSFGQAQTPNGYTF.

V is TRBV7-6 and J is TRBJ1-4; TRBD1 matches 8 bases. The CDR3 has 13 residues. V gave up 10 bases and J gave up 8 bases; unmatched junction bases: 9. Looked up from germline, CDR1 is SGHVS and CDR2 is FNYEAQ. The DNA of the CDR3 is TGTGCCACCAGTGACAGGGGTGGCGAAAAACTGTTTTTT. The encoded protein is CATSDRGGEKLFF.

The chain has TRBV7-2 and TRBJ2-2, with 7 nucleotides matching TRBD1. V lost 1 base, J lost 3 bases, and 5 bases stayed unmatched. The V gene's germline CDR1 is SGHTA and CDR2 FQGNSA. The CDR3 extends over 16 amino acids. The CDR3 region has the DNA TGTGCCAGCAGCTTAGTGACGGGACAGTACACCGGGGAGCTGTTTTTT. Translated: CASSLVTGQYTGELFF.

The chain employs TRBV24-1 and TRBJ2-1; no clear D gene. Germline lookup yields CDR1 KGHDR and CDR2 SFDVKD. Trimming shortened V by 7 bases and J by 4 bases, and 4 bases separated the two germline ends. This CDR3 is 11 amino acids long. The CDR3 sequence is CATSLYNEQFF. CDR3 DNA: TGTGCCACCAGCCTATACAATGAGCAGTTCTTC.

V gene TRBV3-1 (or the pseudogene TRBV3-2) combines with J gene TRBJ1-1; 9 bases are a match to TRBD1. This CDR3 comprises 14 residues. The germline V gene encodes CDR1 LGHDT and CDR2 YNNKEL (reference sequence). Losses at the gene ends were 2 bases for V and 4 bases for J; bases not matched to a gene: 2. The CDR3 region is CASSQPGQGTEAFF. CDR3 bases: TGTGCCAGCAGCCAACCGGGACAGGGCACTGAAGCTTTCTTT.

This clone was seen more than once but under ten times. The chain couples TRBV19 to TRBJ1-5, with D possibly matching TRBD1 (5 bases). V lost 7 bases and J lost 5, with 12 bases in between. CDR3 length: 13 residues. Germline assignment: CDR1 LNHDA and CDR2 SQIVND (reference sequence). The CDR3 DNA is TGTGCCAGTAAGGTCGGGGGGGATCAGCCCCAGCATTTT. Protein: CASKVGGDQPQHF.

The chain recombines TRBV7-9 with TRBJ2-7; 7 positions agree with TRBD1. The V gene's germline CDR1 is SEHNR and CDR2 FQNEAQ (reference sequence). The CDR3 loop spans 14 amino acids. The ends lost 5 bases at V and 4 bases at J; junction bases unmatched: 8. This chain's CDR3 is CASSPVQGNYEQYF. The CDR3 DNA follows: TGTGCCAGCAGCCCCGTACAGGGGAATTACGAGCAGTACTTC. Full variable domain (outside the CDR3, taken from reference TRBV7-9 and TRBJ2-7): DTGVSQNPRHKITKRGQNVTFRCDPISEHNRLYWYRQTLGQGPEFLTYFQNEAQLEKSRLLSDRFSAERPKGSFSTLEIQRTEQGDSAMYLCASSPVQGNYEQYFGPGTRLTVT.

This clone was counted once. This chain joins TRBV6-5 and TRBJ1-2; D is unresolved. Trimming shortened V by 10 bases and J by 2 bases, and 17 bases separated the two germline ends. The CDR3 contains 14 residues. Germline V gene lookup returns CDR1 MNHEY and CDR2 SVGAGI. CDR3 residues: CATLGGDKNYGYTF. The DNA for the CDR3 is TGTGCCACCCTGGGTGGTGACAAGAACTATGGCTACACCTTC.

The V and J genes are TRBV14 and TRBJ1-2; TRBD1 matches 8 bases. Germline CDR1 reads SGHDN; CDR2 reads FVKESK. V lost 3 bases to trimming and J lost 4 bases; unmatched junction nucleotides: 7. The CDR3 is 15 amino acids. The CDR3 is CASSQTGTGFYGYTF. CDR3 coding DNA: TGTGCCAGCAGCCAGACCGGGACAGGTTTCTATGGCTACACCTTC. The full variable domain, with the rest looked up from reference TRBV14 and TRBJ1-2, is EAGVTQFPSHSVIEKGQTVTLRCDPISGHDNLYWYRRVMGKEIKFLLHFVKESKQDESGMPNNRFLAERTGGTYSTLKVQPAELEDSGVYFCASSQTGTGFYGYTFGSGTRLTVV.

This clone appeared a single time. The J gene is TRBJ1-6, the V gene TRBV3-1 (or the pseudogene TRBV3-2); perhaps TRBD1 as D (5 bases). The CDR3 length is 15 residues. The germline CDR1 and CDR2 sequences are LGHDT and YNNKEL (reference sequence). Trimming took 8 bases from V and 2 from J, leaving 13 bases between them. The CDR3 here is CASSSQGTYNSPLHF. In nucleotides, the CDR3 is TGTGCCAGCTCCTCCCAGGGTACCTATAATTCACCCCTCCACTTT.

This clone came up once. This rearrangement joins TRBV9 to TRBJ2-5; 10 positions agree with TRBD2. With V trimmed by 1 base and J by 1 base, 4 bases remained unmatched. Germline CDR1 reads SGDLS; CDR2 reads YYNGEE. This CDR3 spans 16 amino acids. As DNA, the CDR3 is TGTGCCAGCAGCGTATCCAGCGGGAGGGCCCAAGAGACCCAGTACTTC. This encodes CASSVSSGRAQETQYF.

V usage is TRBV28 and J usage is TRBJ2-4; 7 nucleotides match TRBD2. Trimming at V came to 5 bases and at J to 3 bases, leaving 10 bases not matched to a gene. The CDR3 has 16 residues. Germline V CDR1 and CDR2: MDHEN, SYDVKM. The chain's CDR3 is CASSRPGGTFKNIQYF. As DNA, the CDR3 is TGTGCCAGCAGTCGCCCGGGGGGAACTTTCAAAAACATTCAGTACTTC.